The 4 T cell receptor beta chains reported below all come from one sample, sequenced in a study of sequential checkpoint blockade in melanoma. Indicated treatment: randomized to nivolumab then ipilimumab (arm A) or the reverse (arm B). Repertoires were generated with immunoSEQ multiplex PCR, while TCRdb's copy carries only in-frame clones and drops some. In the table there are around 15,000 clones, 77% of which are singletons. Source: CD8+ T cells sorted from blood (inferred from file names), taken from a patient given nivolumab and ipilimumab in sequence. These receptor sequences come from a human donor with melanoma.

This clone has just a few counts. The chain joins TRBV6-5 to TRBJ2-7; D might be TRBD1 (5 bases). Trimming cost V 6 bases and J 0 bases, with 15 bases left between them. This CDR3 region has 15 residues. CDR1 is MNHEY, CDR2 SVGAGI, per germline. The CDR3 loop is CASRTTGYSSYEQYF. The CDR3 DNA sequence: TGTGCCAGCAGGACAACAGGTTATAGCTCCTACGAGCAGTACTTC.

The V call is TRBV6-5, the J call TRBJ1-3, with TRBD1 identical over 7 bases. V lost 2 bases and J lost 2; bases outside the gene matches: 3. This CDR3 is built from 15 residues. The germline CDR1 and CDR2 sequences are MNHEY and SVGAGI. Here the CDR3 DNA reads TGTGCCAGCAGTTACGGGACAGTGCCTGGAAACACCATATATTTT. This sequence encodes CASSYGTVPGNTIYF.

This chain joins TRBV14 and TRBJ2-5; 10 nucleotides agree with TRBD2. Gene TRBJ2-7 matches the end of the DNA better, so the J call may be wrong. CDR1 and CDR2 (germline): SGHDN, FVKESK. The CDR3 extends over 16 amino acids. CDR3: CASSLTLSGRRDEQYF. CDR3 DNA: TGTGCCAGCAGCCTCACCCTTAGCGGGAGGAGGGACGAGCAGTACTTC.

The CDR3: CAISAGTSDTDTQYF. The CDR3 coding sequence is TGTGCCATCAGTGCCGGGACTAGCGACACAGATACGCAGTATTTT. This chain links TRBV10-3 with TRBJ2-3; 10 nucleotides match TRBD2. The CDR3 spans 15 residues. V shed 4 bases, J shed 2 bases, and the junction held 3 bases outside the gene matches. Germline CDR1 and CDR2: ENHRY and SYGVKD.